These 10 T cell receptor beta chains share one sample of origin, sequenced in a study of T-cell memory formation after mild COVID-19. TCRdb redid the calling of the 5' RACE reads with MiXCR, one entry per CDR3 protein. The repertoire holds 500,000 to 600,000 distinct CDR3 sequences, with more than 15% as singletons. What was sequenced was PBMCs or a T cell subset sorted from them (not recorded which). The receptor set was obtained from an adult woman who had mild COVID-19 (a few samples of this study predate the infection). Cell type and time point are not known.

In nucleotides, the CDR3 is TGTGCCAGCAGCCAACGCGGACTAGCGCGAGAGACCCAGTACTTC. This encodes CASSQRGLARETQYF. This chain connects TRBV3-1 to TRBJ2-5; TRBD2 matches 9 bases. Per the germline V gene, CDR1 is LGHDT and CDR2 is YNNKEL (reference sequence). This CDR3 comprises 15 residues. The V gene end was trimmed by 2 bases and the J gene end by 4 bases; junction bases not matched to a gene: 5.

This clonotype showed up just a few times. The chain employs TRBV24-1 and TRBJ1-1; D is possibly TRBD1 (6 bases). The V gene lost 2 bases and the J gene lost 2 bases, with 8 bases spanning the gap. This CDR3 spans 14 amino acids. The germline V gene encodes CDR1 KGHDR and CDR2 SFDVKD. The CDR3 is CATSDSDRNTEAFF. The CDR3 coding sequence is TGTGCCACCAGTGATTCGGACAGAAACACTGAAGCTTTCTTT.

The gene calls are TRBV3-1 and TRBJ2-2; 13 bases match TRBD2. V shed 4 bases and J 0 bases; nucleotides not matched to a gene: 5. This CDR3 is built from 18 residues. The germline CDR1 and CDR2 sequences are LGHDT and YNNKEL (reference sequence). DNA of the CDR3: TGTGCCAGCAGCCTAGGACTAGCGGGGGACACGAACACCGGGGAGCTGTTTTTT. Translated: CASSLGLAGDTNTGELFF.

This clonotype occurred a few times. The chain is built from TRBV5-1 and TRBJ1-1, with D possibly being TRBD1 (6 bases). Germline-derived CDR1 and CDR2 are SGHRS and YFSETQ. The CDR3 loop spans 15 amino acids. V was trimmed by 4 bases and J by 0 bases, leaving 13 bases between them. The CDR3 DNA reads TGCGCCAGCAGCCCCGCGGGGGCAGTGAACACTGAAGCTTTCTTT. This encodes CASSPAGAVNTEAFF.

This chain connects TRBV5-5 to TRBJ1-4; no clear D gene. V gave up 4 bases and J gave up 8 bases, with 15 bases separating them. The CDR3 totals 14 residues. Germline CDR1 is SGHKS and CDR2 is YYEKEE (reference sequence). CDR3 in amino acids: CASSHDPHGEKLFF. The DNA for the CDR3 is TGTGCCAGCAGCCATGACCCCCATGGGGAAAAACTGTTTTTT.

This clonotype came up a few times. The V and J genes are TRBV7-3 and TRBJ2-5; D remains unclear. Germline-derived CDR1 and CDR2 are SGHTA and FQGTGA. This CDR3 has 13 amino acids. With 5 bases removed from V and 3 bases from J, the gap between germline ends came to 10 bases. CDR3 sequence reads: CASSPGWEETQYF. The CDR3 coding sequence is TGTGCCAGCAGCCCCGGTTGGGAAGAGACCCAGTACTTC.

This sequence joins TRBV6-5 and TRBJ2-2; tentative D call: TRBD1 (5 bases). Germline-derived CDR1 and CDR2 are MNHEY and SVGAGI. The CDR3 contains 15 residues. V was shortened by 6 bases and J by 0 bases, with 11 bases between the two germline ends. CDR3 bases: TGTGCCAGCAGAGACGACAGTACGAACACCGGGGAGCTGTTTTTT. This sequence encodes CASRDDSTNTGELFF.

V is TRBV5-1 and J is TRBJ2-7; 7 bases are shared with TRBD2. V gave up 2 bases and J gave up 0 bases; unmatched junction bases: 8. Germline CDR1 reads SGHRS; CDR2 reads YFSETQ. The CDR3 runs 16 residues. The CDR3, as DNA: TGCGCCAGCAGCTTAGGGCTAGCGGCCTACTCCTACGAGCAGTACTTC. It codes for CASSLGLAAYSYEQYF.

The chain has TRBV11-3 and TRBJ2-1; TRBD2 matches 8 bases. The germline V gene has CDR1 SGHNT and CDR2 YENEEA. Losses at the gene ends were 2 bases for V and 0 bases for J; bases not matched to a gene: 9. The CDR3 runs to 18 residues. Here the CDR3 reads CASSLFPSGHISYNEQFF. CDR3 nucleotides: TGTGCCAGCAGCTTATTCCCTAGCGGGCACATCTCCTACAATGAGCAGTTCTTC. The variable domain in full, completed from reference TRBV11-3 and TRBJ2-1, reads EAGVVQSPRYKIIEKKQPVAFWCNPISGHNTLYWYLQNLGQGPELLIRYENEEAVDDSQLPKDRFSAERLKGVDSTLKIQPAELGDSAVYLCASSLFPSGHISYNEQFFGPGTRLTVL.

This clonotype was detected a few times. This sequence joins TRBV6-6 and TRBJ2-7, with D possibly matching TRBD2 (6 bases). This CDR3 is built from 19 residues. In germline, CDR1 is MNHNY, CDR2 SVGAGI (reference sequence). Trimming shortened V by 0 bases and J by 0 bases, and 21 bases separated the two germline ends. The CDR3 DNA follows: TGTGCCAGCAGTTACTCATCCGGGACTCAACGATATTCCTCCTACGAGCAGTACTTC. Translation gives CASSYSSGTQRYSSYEQYF.